This T cell receptor (beta chain) was sequenced during a study of T cell responses to AZD1222 COVID-19 vaccine. Findings and limits, study-wide: Spike-specific TCRs gained breadth and depth after people received two AZD1222 doses.

Points on this clone: Its target is unknown.

TCRdb's table, derived via immunoSEQ multiplex PCR, lists solely in-frame clones and lacks some. Here the sample spans nearly 100,000 clones, about 88% being singletons. This clonotype originated in an adult in good health. Material: peripheral blood, obtained on day 0 of AZD1222 vaccination.

CDR3 sequence: CAWSVRWDQPQHF. In DNA, the CDR3 is TGTGCCTGGAGTGTACGGTGGGATCAGCCCCAGCATTTT. The gene calls are TRBV30 and TRBJ1-5; D is unresolved. The CDR3 spans 13 residues. V was shortened by 0 bases and J by 5 bases, with 8 bases between the two germline ends. Looked up from germline, CDR1 is GTSNPN and CDR2 is SVGIG (reference sequence). Using reference TRBV30 and TRBJ1-5 for the parts outside the CDR3, the full variable domain is SQTIHQWPATLVQPVGSPLSLECTVEGTSNPNLYWYRQAAGRGLQLLFYSVGIGQISSEVPQNLSASRPQDRQFILSSKKLLLSDSGFYLCAWSVRWDQPQHFGDGTRLSIL.